This T cell receptor beta chain derives from a study of blood T cell repertoires in COVID-19. About the study: Acute and convalescent COVID-19 samples came from the United States, Italy and Spain.

The table came from immunoSEQ multiplex PCR; TCRdb's copy has only in-frame clones and leaves some out. The sample consists of approximately 500,000 clones, roughly nine tenths of them appearing once. The sample comprised peripheral blood. The TCR was taken from a woman aged 45-65 years with COVID-19, enrolled during active disease.

The CDR3 here is CASSLVGVGLTEAFF. The CDR3 DNA sequence: TGTGCCAGCAGCTTAGTAGGGGTAGGGCTCACTGAAGCTTTCTTT. The chain couples TRBV7-2 to TRBJ1-1; D perhaps matches TRBD1 (5 bases). The V gene lost 1 base and the J gene lost 4 bases, with 13 bases spanning the gap. This CDR3 is built from 15 residues. Per germline, CDR1 SGHTA and CDR2 FQGNSA.